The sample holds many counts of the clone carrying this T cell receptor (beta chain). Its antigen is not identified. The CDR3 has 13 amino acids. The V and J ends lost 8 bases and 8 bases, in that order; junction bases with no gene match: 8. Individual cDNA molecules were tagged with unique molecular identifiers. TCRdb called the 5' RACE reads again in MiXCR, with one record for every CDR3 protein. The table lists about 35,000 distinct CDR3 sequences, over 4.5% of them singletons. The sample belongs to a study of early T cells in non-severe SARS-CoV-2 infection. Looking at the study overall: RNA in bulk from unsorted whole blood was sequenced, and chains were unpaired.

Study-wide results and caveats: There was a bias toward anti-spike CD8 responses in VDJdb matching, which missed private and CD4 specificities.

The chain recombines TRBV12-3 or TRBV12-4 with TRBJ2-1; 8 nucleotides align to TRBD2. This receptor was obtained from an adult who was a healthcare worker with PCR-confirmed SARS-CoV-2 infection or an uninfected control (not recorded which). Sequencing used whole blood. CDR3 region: CASSSGGPDEQFF. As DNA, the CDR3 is TGTGCCAGCTCGTCGGGGGGGCCCGATGAGCAGTTCTTC.